This TCR beta chain was captured by sequencing in a study of T-cell memory formation after mild COVID-19. Study in general: Largely donor-specific TCR clusters were found.

With constant-segment primers, 5'RACE yielded cDNA libraries of TCR alpha and TCR beta that carried sample barcodes and UMIs. MiXCR, applied by TCRdb to the 5' RACE reads, yields one record per CDR3 protein. There are some 150,000 distinct CDR3 sequences in the sample; under 7% occur only once, and approximately 2.1% lies in the top ten. The study's findings and limits: Mainly CM and EM harbored the contracting CD4+ clones; mainly EMRA harbored the CD8+ ones. Pre-infection memory already had some responding clones, implying cross-reactive memory joined.

This clonotype has only a few counts. Its antigen is currently unknown. The sample taken for sequencing was PBMCs or a T cell subset sorted from them (not recorded which). The TCR was taken from an adult woman who had mild COVID-19 (a few samples of this study predate the infection). Cell type and time point are not known.

Written as DNA, the CDR3 is TGTGCCAGCAGTCGCAGGGTCGGAAATACGCAGTATTTT. As protein: CASSRRVGNTQYF. The chain recombines TRBV27 with TRBJ2-3; weak D call: TRBD1 (5 bases). V gave up 5 bases and J gave up 7 bases, with 13 bases separating them. CDR1 is MNHEY and CDR2 is SMNVEV in the germline V gene (reference sequence). This CDR3 comprises 13 residues.